In this sample, the clone carrying this T cell receptor (beta chain) turned up a few times. The antigen is undetermined. Germline V lookup: CDR1 SEHNR, CDR2 FQNEAQ (reference sequence). The CDR3 is 16 residues long. V trimming: 6 bases; J trimming: 3 bases; junction bases outside the gene matches: 13. This specimen comes from a study of Ad26.COV2.S vaccination and SARS-CoV-2 variants. Treatment here: roughly 20 received Ad26.COV2.S at low or high dose, single or two shots; 5 received placebo; per-sample allocation not given. Samples came from day 63 after the first vaccine or placebo injection. At a Boston site, the person donating was an adult of 18-55 years. It was Wuhan-strain SARS-CoV-2 spike that the Ad26 vaccine vector expressed. Study results and caveats: Once vaccination had occurred, spike-specific CD8+ and CD4+ T cell responses reportedly showed substantial breadth.

The repertoire was sequenced with immunoSEQ multiplex PCR; TCRdb's copy has only in-frame clones and lacks some. The data contain 410,000 or so clones, around nine tenths of them singletons. The source is a person between 18 and 60 years old who received the Ad26.COV2.S COVID-19 vaccine or a placebo. Here the sequenced sample was peripheral blood, taken in a trial of Ad26.COV2.S vaccine versus placebo. V and J are TRBV7-9 and TRBJ2-7; 8 positions agree with TRBD1. DNA for the CDR3: TGTGCCAGCAGACGACTGACAGGGGAGGAATTCTACGAGCAGTACTTC. Its protein product is CASRRLTGEEFYEQYF.